By share of the sample, the clone carrying this TCR beta chain is medium-sized. The data derive from a study of T cell repertoires in ileal Crohn's disease. Generated by immunoSEQ multiplex PCR, the TCRdb table keeps only in-frame clones and is missing some. The sample has about 13,000 clones; about 82% are singletons. Trimming stripped 10 bases from V and 3 bases from J, with 13 bases between. CDR3 length: 13 residues. Germline V lookup: CDR1 ENHRY, CDR2 SYGVKD. The receptor was isolated from an adult with Crohn's disease. The chain is built from TRBV10-3 and TRBJ1-5, with D hard to call. Material: ileal tissue. This CDR3 is CATRRGFNQPQHF. CDR3 nucleotides: TGTGCCACCAGGCGGGGTTTCAATCAGCCCCAGCATTTT.